This is a list of T cell receptor beta chains from one sample in a study of blood T cells in healthy people across ages. TCRdb processed the 5' RACE reads anew with MiXCR; each CDR3 protein has one entry. The table has about 1,000,000 distinct CDR3 sequences, 35% to 55% seen once. The source material was blood. The receptors shown here come from a woman between 55 and 75 years old in good health. CDR3s include the opening cysteine and the closing phenylalanine or tryptophan. The D gene is left open where the match is weak. Size values are once, few and many counts, or a class for expanded clones, and some rows have none.

J | length | size | D | V | CDR3 | DNA
TRBJ1-1 | 13 | few | TRBD1 | TRBV13 | CASSSDRDGEAFF | TGTGCCAGCAGCTCGGACAGGGACGGTGAAGCTTTCTTT
TRBJ1-4 | 15 | . | . | TRBV15 | CATSREGQGGEKLFF | TGTGCCACCAGCAGAGAGGGGCAGGGTGGTGAAAAACTGTTTTTT
TRBJ2-7 | 18 | . | TRBD2 | TRBV7-4 | CASSLAAWEREASYEQYF | TGTGCCAGCAGCTTAGCGGCCTGGGAGCGGGAGGCCTCCTACGAGCAGTACTTC
TRBJ1-2 | 13 | few | . | TRBV24-1 | CATSDFDSYGYTF | TGTGCCACCAGTGATTTCGACAGCTATGGCTACACCTTC
TRBJ2-1 | 17 | . | . | TRBV6-1 | CASSPRSLLGSYNEQFF | TGTGCCAGCAGCCCCAGGTCCCTTCTTGGCTCTTACAATGAGCAGTTCTTC
TRBJ1-2 | 16 | . | TRBD1 | TRBV7-9 | CASSLVGDRASYGYTF | TGTGCCAGCAGCTTAGTAGGGGACAGGGCTAGCTATGGCTACACCTTC
TRBJ1-4 | 15 | . | . | TRBV30 | CAWSGRGATNEKLFF | TGTGCCTGGAGCGGGAGGGGGGCAACTAATGAAAAACTGTTTTTT
TRBJ2-7 | 14 | . | . | TRBV5-1 | CASSPDSITYEQYF | TGCGCCAGCAGCCCGGACAGTATTACCTACGAGCAGTACTTC
TRBJ2-3 | 14 | . | . | TRBV5-1 | CASSLQPGTDTQYF | TGCGCCAGCAGCTTGCAACCTGGTACAGATACGCAGTATTTT
TRBJ2-5 | 15 | . | TRBD1 | TRBV5-1 | CASSWVQGSKETQYF | TGCGCCAGCAGCTGGGTACAGGGGAGCAAAGAGACCCAGTACTTC
TRBJ2-4 | 17 | few | TRBD1 | TRBV4-1 | CASSPREVRGHENIQYF | TGCGCCAGCAGCCCCAGGGAGGTCAGGGGGCACGAAAACATTCAGTACTTC
TRBJ2-7 | 16 | few | TRBD1 | TRBV5-6 | CASSRDRPGSFYEQYF | TGTGCCAGCAGCCGGGACAGGCCGGGGAGTTTCTACGAGCAGTACTTC
TRBJ2-3 | 13 | once | TRBD2 | TRBV20-1 | CGAPGGQADTQYF | TGCGGAGCGCCGGGAGGGCAAGCAGATACGCAGTATTTT
TRBJ2-5 | 17 | . | TRBD2 | TRBV5-1 | CASSFSTSGRYQETQYF | TGCGCCAGCAGCTTTTCAACTAGCGGGAGGTACCAAGAGACCCAGTACTTC
TRBJ2-7 | 12 | . | TRBD1 | TRBV10-3 | CAISWDSYEQYF | TGTGCCATCAGTTGGGACAGCTACGAGCAGTACTTC
TRBJ1-4 | 13 | . | . | TRBV5-1 | CASSLRANEKLFF | TGCGCCAGCAGCCTGCGGGCTAATGAAAAACTGTTTTTT
TRBJ2-6 | 12 | . | . | TRBV6-6 | CASSYGQNVLTF | TGTGCCAGCAGTTACGGACAGAACGTCCTGACTTTC
TRBJ2-7 | 14 | . | TRBD1 | TRBV6-5 | CASRRTGALYEQYF | TGTGCCAGCAGGAGGACAGGTGCTCTCTACGAGCAGTACTTC
TRBJ2-4 | 14 | . | TRBD1 | TRBV24-1 | CATSDRDRGQEQYF | TGTGCCACCAGTGACCGGGACAGGGGGCAAGAGCAGTACTTC
TRBJ1-2 | 15 | . | TRBD1 | TRBV7-9 | CASSQLSTGGWGYTF | TGTGCCAGCAGCCAATTATCGACAGGGGGCTGGGGCTACACCTTC
TRBJ2-1 | 15 | . | TRBD1 | TRBV2 | CASSPGTGMYNEQFF | TGTGCCAGTAGTCCCGGGACAGGCATGTACAATGAGCAGTTCTTC
TRBJ2-5 | 15 | many | TRBD2 | TRBV7-2 | CASSQTSGSGETQYF | TGTGCCAGCAGCCAAACTAGCGGGAGTGGAGAGACCCAGTACTTC
TRBJ2-7 | 13 | once | . | TRBV5-1 | CASSPVGLAEQYF | TGCGCCAGCAGCCCCGTTGGACTGGCCGAGCAGTACTTC